This TCR beta chain was obtained from a study of CD8+ T cells in alopecia areata. Study information: Tofacitinib treatment spanned 6 to 18 months, with 6 months off drug afterward. Severity of treated patients was scored by affected scalp percentage.

Germline V gives CDR1 SGHVS, CDR2 FNYEAQ. The CDR3 has 13 amino acids. V was trimmed by 0 bases and J by 6 bases, leaving 9 bases between them. Treatment reported: oral pan-JAK inhibitor, 5-10 mg twice daily. As concerns this clone: Its antigen remains unidentified.

Reverse transcription of extracted RNA yielded cDNA, which provided the sequencing template. Method: immunoSEQ multiplex PCR; TCRdb's copy keeps in-frame clones and lacks some. The sample holds 110,000 to 150,000 clones, 82% seen once. Whole-study findings and limits: Scalp and blood retained many expanded lesional clones during tofacitinib.

The chain recombines TRBV7-6 with TRBJ2-7, with a weak D call TRBD2 (6 bases). The sequenced sample was CD8+ T cells sorted from blood, obtained at week 4, from a patient treated with tofacitinib. The TCR was taken from a human donor with alopecia areata. The DNA of the CDR3 is TGTGCCAGCAGCTTAGCGCGGGACTCCGAGCAGTACTTC. Translated: CASSLARDSEQYF.